Sequencing of this T cell receptor (beta chain) was carried out in a study of blood T cells in healthy people across ages. Primers used in a second PCR of about 6 to 11 cycles were a sample-barcoded 5' primer and a J-beta primer mix. The authors tagged each cDNA molecule using a template-switch adaptor with 12 random nucleotides. TCRdb re-called the 5' RACE reads through MiXCR, storing one row per CDR3 protein. The sample carries about a million distinct CDR3 sequences, around 46% recorded once. The germline CDR1 and CDR2 sequences are DFQATT and SNEGSKA (reference sequence). Trimming took 3 bases from V and 0 from J; bases not matched to a gene: 13. The CDR3 length is 18 residues.

The sequence was collected from a young man in good health. Sequences were obtained from blood. This chain uses TRBV20-1 with TRBJ2-2; 7 bases align to TRBD1. The CDR3 sequence is CSARARTGTVSNTGELFF. Here the CDR3 DNA reads TGCAGTGCTAGGGCCCGCACCGGGACAGTCTCGAACACCGGGGAGCTGTTTTTT.